The next 16 T cell receptor beta chains were all read from a single sample in a study of blood T cell repertoires in COVID-19. Assay used: immunoSEQ multiplex PCR; TCRdb lists only in-frame clones, some missing. The data show about 300,000 clones, with around 89% seen just once and 5% to 7.5% held by the top ten. The sequenced sample consisted of peripheral blood. These TCRs come from a man aged 18 to 29 who had recovered from COVID-19.

The V call is TRBV19, the J call TRBJ2-7; 7 nucleotides align to TRBD1. The CDR3 length is 14 residues. V shed 5 bases, J shed 3 bases, and the junction held 7 bases outside the gene matches. Germline V lookup: CDR1 LNHDA, CDR2 SQIVND (reference sequence). Here the CDR3 DNA reads TGTGCCAGTAGTGGACAGGTTGGTGGCTACGAGCAGTACTTC. Its translation is CASSGQVGGYEQYF.

J is TRBJ1-5 and V is TRBV6-5; no reliable D call. In germline, CDR1 is MNHEY, CDR2 SVGAGI. V lost 8 bases and J 5 bases, leaving 16 bases between the germline ends. The CDR3 covers 14 residues. The DNA for the CDR3 is TGTGCCAGCCTGAAGCGAGGGTCGGATCAGCCCCAGCATTTT. Translated: CASLKRGSDQPQHF.

A note on this clone: At the DNA level, this CDR3 is encoded by other sequences in the same sample as well. The chain has TRBV7-9 and TRBJ2-7; D is perhaps TRBD1 (7 bases). The V end was cut by 0 bases, the J end by 2 bases, with 11 bases between. The CDR3 is 15 residues long. The germline CDR1 and CDR2 sequences are SEHNR and FQNEAQ (reference sequence). The CDR3 loop reads CASSLAQGGTYEQYF. CDR3 nucleotides: TGTGCCAGCAGCTTAGCGCAGGGGGGTACCTACGAGCAGTACTTC.

This chain links TRBV24-1 with TRBJ2-1, with 12 bases identical to TRBD1. Germline lookup yields CDR1 KGHDR and CDR2 SFDVKD. The CDR3 consists of 15 residues. The V and J ends lost 2 bases and 8 bases, in that order; junction bases with no gene match: 3. CDR3 loop: CATSDSGQGAHEQFF. CDR3 nucleotides: TGTGCCACCAGTGATTCGGGACAGGGGGCTCATGAGCAGTTCTTC.

This sequence joins TRBV11-2 and TRBJ2-4; 11 bases match TRBD1. This CDR3 contains 16 residues. The germline gives CDR1 SGHAT, CDR2 FQNNGV. V lost 7 bases, J lost 9 bases, and 14 bases stayed unmatched. CDR3 amino acids: CASTRTPYGTGGIQYF. The DNA for the CDR3 is TGTGCCAGCACCAGAACCCCGTACGGGACAGGGGGCATTCAGTACTTC. The whole variable domain, filled in from reference TRBV11-2 and TRBJ2-4, reads EAGVAQSPRYKIIEKRQSVAFWCNPISGHATLYWYQQILGQGPKLLIQFQNNGVVDDSQLPKDRFSAERLKGVDSTLKIQPAKLEDSAVYLCASTRTPYGTGGIQYFGAGTRLSVL.

The chain couples TRBV7-2 to TRBJ1-5; D perhaps matches TRBD1 (5 bases). Trimming removed 0 bases from V and 6 bases from J, with 12 bases in between. Germline assignment: CDR1 SGHTA and CDR2 FQGNSA. There are 15 residues in the CDR3. This CDR3 reads CASSLALGGGQPQHF. The CDR3 nucleotides are TGTGCCAGCAGCTTAGCGCTCGGGGGAGGTCAGCCCCAGCATTTT.

The chain combines TRBV15 with TRBJ2-7, with 7 bases that match TRBD2. CDR1 LNHNV and CDR2 YYDKDF come from the germline V gene (reference sequence). The V segment lost 6 bases and the J segment 0 bases; nucleotides outside the gene matches: 8. The CDR3 extends over 15 amino acids. The CDR3 nucleotides read TGTGCCACCAGAAACTTAACTAGCGCCTCCTACGAGCAGTACTTC. Translated: CATRNLTSASYEQYF.

The chain is built from TRBV19 and TRBJ1-5, with 7 bases matching TRBD1. V lost 6 bases to trimming and J lost 2 bases; unmatched junction nucleotides: 13. Germline assignment: CDR1 LNHDA and CDR2 SQIVND (reference sequence). The CDR3 has 17 amino acids. For the CDR3, the DNA is TGTGCCAGTAGCCGGGACAGTGACTTTTTCCGCAATCAGCCCCAGCATTTT. Its translation: CASSRDSDFFRNQPQHF.

The J gene is TRBJ1-2, the V gene TRBV4-3, with a possible D match to TRBD1 (6 bases). The CDR3 spans 15 residues. CDR1 is LGHNA and CDR2 is YSLEER in the germline V gene. V lost 0 bases and J 5 bases, leaving 13 bases between the germline ends. The DNA of the CDR3 is TGCGCCAGCAGCCAAGAACAGGGCTATAATTATGGCTACACCTTC. This codes for CASSQEQGYNYGYTF.

The chain uses TRBV6-5 and TRBJ1-6; TRBD1 might be the D (5 bases). The CDR3 runs 13 residues. Germline lookup yields CDR1 MNHEY and CDR2 SVGAGI. The V and J ends lost 6 bases and 10 bases respectively, with 13 bases between them. The CDR3 DNA is TGTGCCAGCAGGGCGGGCCGGGGGTCACCCCTCCACTTT. The encoded protein is CASRAGRGSPLHF.

The chain joins TRBV5-6 to TRBJ1-2; a weak D match, TRBD1 (5 bases). Trimming cost V 3 bases and J 2 bases, with 8 bases left between them. CDR3 length equals 13 residues. Germline V CDR1 and CDR2: SGHDT, YYEEEE. CDR3 in amino acids: CASSSTANYGYTF. The DNA for the CDR3 is TGTGCCAGCAGCTCGACAGCCAACTATGGCTACACCTTC.

This chain connects TRBV3-1 (or the pseudogene TRBV3-2) to TRBJ2-7; D might be TRBD2 (5 bases). The V gene lost 5 bases and the J gene lost 2 bases, with 13 bases spanning the gap. Germline V gives CDR1 LGHDT, CDR2 YNNKEL (reference sequence). The CDR3 totals 14 residues. The CDR3 DNA sequence: TGTGCCAGCAGCACCTTGAGGGCCGCCTACGAGCAGTACTTC. This sequence encodes CASSTLRAAYEQYF.

The CDR3 DNA reads as TGTGCCTGGAAGAGGCGGGTGAACACTGAAGCTTTCTTT. This translates into CAWKRRVNTEAFF. The chain is built from TRBV30 and TRBJ1-1, with D unclear. Trimming pared 4 bases from V and 0 bases from J, leaving 9 bases between. This CDR3 contains 13 residues. CDR1 GTSNPN and CDR2 SVGIG come from the germline V gene (reference sequence).

The chain uses TRBV6-5 and TRBJ1-2, with D perhaps matching TRBD1 (6 bases). Trimming shortened V by 7 bases and J by 4 bases, and 16 bases separated the two germline ends. This CDR3 region has 14 residues. From germline, CDR1 is MNHEY and CDR2 SVGAGI. CDR3 coding DNA: TGTGCCAGCACTCCCCAGACAGGATCCTATGGCTACACCTTC. The encoded protein is CASTPQTGSYGYTF.

Concerning this clone: The junction differs from germline at one of its ends, possibly a read error. V gene TRBV7-2 combines with J gene TRBJ1-2; TRBD1 matches 9 bases. There are 15 residues in the CDR3. Germline V lookup: CDR1 SGHTA, CDR2 FQGNSA. The CDR3 is CASSLARTGAGGYTF. In DNA form, the CDR3 reads TGTGCCAGCAGCCTAGCTCGGACAGGGGCGGGAGGCTACACCTTC.

The gene calls are TRBV5-1 and TRBJ2-2, with 8 bases that match TRBD1. The CDR3 length is 16 residues. Germline V CDR1 and CDR2: SGHRS, YFSETQ. V gave up 4 bases and J gave up 1 base; unmatched junction bases: 6. In nucleotides, the CDR3 is TGCGCCAGCAGCCCCGGACAGGGACTGAACACCGGGGAGCTGTTTTTT. It encodes CASSPGQGLNTGELFF.